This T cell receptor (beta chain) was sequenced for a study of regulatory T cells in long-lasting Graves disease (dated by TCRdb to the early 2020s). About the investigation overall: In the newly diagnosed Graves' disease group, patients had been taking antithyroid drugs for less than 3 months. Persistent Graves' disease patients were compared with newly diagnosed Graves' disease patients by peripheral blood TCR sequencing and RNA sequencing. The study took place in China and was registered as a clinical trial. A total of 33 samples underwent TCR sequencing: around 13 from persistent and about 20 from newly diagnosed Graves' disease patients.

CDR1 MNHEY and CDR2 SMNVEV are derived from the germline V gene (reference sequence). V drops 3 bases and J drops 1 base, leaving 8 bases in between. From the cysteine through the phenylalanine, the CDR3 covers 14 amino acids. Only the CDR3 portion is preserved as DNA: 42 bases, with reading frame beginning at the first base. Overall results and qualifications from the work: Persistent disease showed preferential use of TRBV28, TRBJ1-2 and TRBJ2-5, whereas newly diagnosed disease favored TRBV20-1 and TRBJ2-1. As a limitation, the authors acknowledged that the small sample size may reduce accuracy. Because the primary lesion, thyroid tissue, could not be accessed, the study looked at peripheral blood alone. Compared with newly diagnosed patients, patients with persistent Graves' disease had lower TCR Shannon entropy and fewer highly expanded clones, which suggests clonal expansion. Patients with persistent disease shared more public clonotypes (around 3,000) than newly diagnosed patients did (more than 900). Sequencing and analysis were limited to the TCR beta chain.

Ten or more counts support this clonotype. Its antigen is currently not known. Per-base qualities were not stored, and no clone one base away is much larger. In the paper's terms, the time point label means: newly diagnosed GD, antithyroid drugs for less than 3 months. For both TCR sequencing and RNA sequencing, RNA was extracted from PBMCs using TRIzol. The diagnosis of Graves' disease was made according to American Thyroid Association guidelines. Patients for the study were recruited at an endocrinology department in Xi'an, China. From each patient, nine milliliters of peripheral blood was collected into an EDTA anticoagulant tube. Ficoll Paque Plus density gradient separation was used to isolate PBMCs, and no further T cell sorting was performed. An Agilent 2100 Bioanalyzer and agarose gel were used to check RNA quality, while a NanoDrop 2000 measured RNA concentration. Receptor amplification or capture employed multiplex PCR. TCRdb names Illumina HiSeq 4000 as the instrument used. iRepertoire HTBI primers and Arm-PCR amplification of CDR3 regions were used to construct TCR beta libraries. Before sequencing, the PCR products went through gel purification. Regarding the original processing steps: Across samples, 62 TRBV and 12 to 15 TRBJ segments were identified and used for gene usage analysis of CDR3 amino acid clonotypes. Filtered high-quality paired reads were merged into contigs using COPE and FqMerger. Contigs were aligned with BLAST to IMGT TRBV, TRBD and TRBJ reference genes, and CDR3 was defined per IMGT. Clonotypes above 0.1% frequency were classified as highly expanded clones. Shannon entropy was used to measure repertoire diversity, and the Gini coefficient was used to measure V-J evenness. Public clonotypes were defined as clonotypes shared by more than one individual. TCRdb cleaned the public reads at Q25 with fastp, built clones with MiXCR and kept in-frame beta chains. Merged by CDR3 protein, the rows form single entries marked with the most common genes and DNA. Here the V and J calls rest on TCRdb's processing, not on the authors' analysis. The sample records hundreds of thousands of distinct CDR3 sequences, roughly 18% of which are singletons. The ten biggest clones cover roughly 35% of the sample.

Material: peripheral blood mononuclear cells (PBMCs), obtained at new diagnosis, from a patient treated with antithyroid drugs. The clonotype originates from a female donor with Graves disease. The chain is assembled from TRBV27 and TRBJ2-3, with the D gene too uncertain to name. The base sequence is TGTGCCAGCAGTTTGAGGATCTGCACAGATACGCAGTATTTT. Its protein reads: CASSLRICTDTQYF.